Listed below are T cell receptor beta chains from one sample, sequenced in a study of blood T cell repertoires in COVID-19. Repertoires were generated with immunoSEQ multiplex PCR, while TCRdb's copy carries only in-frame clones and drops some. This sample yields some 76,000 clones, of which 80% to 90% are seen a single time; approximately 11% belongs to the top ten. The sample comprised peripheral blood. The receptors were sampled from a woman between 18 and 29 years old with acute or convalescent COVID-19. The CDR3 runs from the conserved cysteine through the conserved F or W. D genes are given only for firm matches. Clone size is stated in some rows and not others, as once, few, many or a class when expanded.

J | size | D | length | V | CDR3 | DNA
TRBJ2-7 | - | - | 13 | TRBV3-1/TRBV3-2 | CASSQAGGDEQYF | TGTGCCAGCAGCCAAGCTGGAGGGGACGAGCAGTACTTC
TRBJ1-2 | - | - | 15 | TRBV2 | CASSETPPSRGGYTF | TGTGCCAGCAGTGAGACCCCTCCTAGTCGAGGTGGCTACACCTTC
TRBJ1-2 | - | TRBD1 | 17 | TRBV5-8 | CASSLVAGGVFGSGYTF | TGTGCCAGCAGCTTGGTGGCAGGGGGCGTTTTTGGTTCTGGCTACACCTTC
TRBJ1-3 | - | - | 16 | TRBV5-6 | CASSTLPGEGRNTIYF | TGTGCCAGCAGCACCCTTCCAGGGGAGGGTAGAAACACCATATATTTT
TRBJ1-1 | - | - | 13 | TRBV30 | CAWMRGTHTEAFF | TGTGCCTGGATGCGCGGGACGCACACTGAAGCTTTCTTT
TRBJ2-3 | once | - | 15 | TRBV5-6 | CASSHIGESTDTQYF | TGTGCCAGCTCCCACATCGGGGAGTCCACAGATACGCAGTATTTT
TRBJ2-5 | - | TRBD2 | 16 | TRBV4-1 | CASSPKRTSGQETQYF | TGCGCCAGCAGCCCCAAGCGAACTAGCGGACAAGAGACCCAGTACTTC
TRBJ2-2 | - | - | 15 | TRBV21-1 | CASSGDRAASGELFF | TGTGCCAGCAGCGGGGACAGGGCAGCGTCCGGGGAGCTGTTTTTT
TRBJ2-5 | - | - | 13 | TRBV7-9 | CASSLTVRETQYF | TGTGCCAGCAGCTTAACAGTCCGGGAGACCCAGTACTTC
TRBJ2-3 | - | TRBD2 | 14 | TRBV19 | CASSIRGRTDTQYF | TGTGCCAGTAGTATCCGCGGGAGAACTGATACGCAGTATTTT
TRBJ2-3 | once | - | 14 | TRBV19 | CASSITRDTDTQYF | TGTGCCAGTAGTATTACCAGGGACACAGATACGCAGTATTTT
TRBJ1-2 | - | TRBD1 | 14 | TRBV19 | CASSISRGLNGYTF | TGTGCCAGTAGTATCAGCAGGGGGCTTAATGGCTACACCTTC
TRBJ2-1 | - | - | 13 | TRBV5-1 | CASSPLDIDEQFF | TGCGCCAGCAGCCCTTTGGACATCGATGAGCAGTTCTTC
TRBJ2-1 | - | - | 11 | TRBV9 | CASSPGNEQFF | TGTGCCAGCAGCCCCGGGAATGAGCAGTTCTTC
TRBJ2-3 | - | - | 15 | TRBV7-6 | CASSPRRGGRDTQYF | TGTGCCAGCAGCCCACGCAGGGGCGGGAGAGATACGCAGTATTTT
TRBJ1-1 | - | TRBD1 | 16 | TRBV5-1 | CASSLARGLSDTEAFF | TGCGCCAGCAGCCTCGCCAGGGGGCTGTCTGACACTGAAGCTTTCTTT
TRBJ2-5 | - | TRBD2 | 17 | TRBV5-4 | CASSSGLAGGNQETQYF | TGTGCCAGCAGCTCTGGACTAGCGGGGGGCAACCAAGAGACCCAGTACTTC
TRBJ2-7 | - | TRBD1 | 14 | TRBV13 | CASSSGTGNYEQYF | TGTGCCAGCAGTTCCGGGACAGGGAACTACGAGCAGTACTTC
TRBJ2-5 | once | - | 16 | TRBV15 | CATSREGRGFGETQYF | TGTGCCACCAGCAGAGAGGGCCGGGGGTTCGGAGAGACCCAGTACTTC
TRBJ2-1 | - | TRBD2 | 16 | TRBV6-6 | CASSPRLAGGNGEQFF | TGTGCCAGCAGTCCAAGACTAGCGGGAGGAAACGGGGAGCAGTTCTTC
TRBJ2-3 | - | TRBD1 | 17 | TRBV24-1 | CATSDIGTGGEADTQYF | TGTGCCACCAGTGATATAGGGACAGGGGGCGAGGCAGATACGCAGTATTTT
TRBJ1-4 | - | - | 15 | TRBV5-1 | CASSPGFATNEKLFF | TGCGCCAGCAGCCCGGGGTTCGCAACTAATGAAAAACTGTTTTTT
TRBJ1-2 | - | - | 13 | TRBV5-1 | CASSLESQYGYTF | TGCGCCAGCAGCTTGGAGTCGCAGTATGGCTACACCTTC
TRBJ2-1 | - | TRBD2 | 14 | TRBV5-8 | CASSLGLAGGEQFF | TGTGCCAGCAGCCTGGGACTAGCGGGAGGTGAGCAGTTCTTC
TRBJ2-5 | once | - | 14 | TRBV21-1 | CASSIRRKKETQYF | TGTGCCAGCAGCATCCGCAGGAAAAAAGAGACCCAGTACTTC
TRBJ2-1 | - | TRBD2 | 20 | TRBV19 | CASSPRGTSGTDLTNSEQFF | TGTGCCAGTAGTCCGCGAGGGACTAGCGGGACGGACCTAACAAACAGTGAGCAGTTCTTC
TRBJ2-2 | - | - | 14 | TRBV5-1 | CASSLEPNTGELFF | TGCGCCAGCAGCTTGGAGCCGAACACCGGGGAGCTGTTTTTT
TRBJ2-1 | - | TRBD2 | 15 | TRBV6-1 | CASSEEAGGFNEQFF | TGTGCCAGCAGTGAAGAAGCGGGGGGGTTTAATGAGCAGTTCTTC
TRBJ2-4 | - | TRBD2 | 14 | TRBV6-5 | CASSRAGGENIQYF | TGTGCCAGCAGCCGAGCCGGGGGGGAAAACATTCAGTACTTC
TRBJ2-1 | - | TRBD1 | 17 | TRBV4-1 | CASSQNVGTALVNEQFF | TGCGCCAGCAGCCAAAACGTAGGGACAGCTCTAGTTAATGAGCAGTTCTTC
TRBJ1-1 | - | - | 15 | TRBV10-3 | CAISESADLNTEAFF | TGTGCCATCAGTGAGTCCGCAGATCTGAACACTGAAGCTTTCTTT
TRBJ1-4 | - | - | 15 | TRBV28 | CASNINGPGDEKLFF | TGTGCCAGCAATATCAACGGACCGGGGGATGAAAAACTGTTTTTT
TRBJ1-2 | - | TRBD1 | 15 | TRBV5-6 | CASSWGQPNHYGYTF | TGTGCCAGCAGCTGGGGACAGCCCAATCACTATGGCTACACCTTC
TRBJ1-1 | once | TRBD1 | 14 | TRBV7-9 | CASSFRDRATEAFF | TGTGCCAGCAGCTTCCGGGACAGGGCCACTGAAGCTTTCTTT
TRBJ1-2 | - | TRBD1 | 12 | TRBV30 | CAWTGGMNGYTF | TGTGCCTGGACAGGGGGGATGAATGGCTACACCTTC
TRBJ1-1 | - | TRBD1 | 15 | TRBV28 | CASSLGTGGFTEAFF | TGTGCCAGCAGTTTAGGGACAGGGGGTTTCACTGAAGCTTTCTTT
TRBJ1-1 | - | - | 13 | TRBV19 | CASNNHRNTEAFF | TGTGCCAGTAACAACCACAGGAACACTGAAGCTTTCTTT
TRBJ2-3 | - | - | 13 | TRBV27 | CASAGSSTDTQYF | TGTGCCAGCGCGGGTTCTAGCACAGATACGCAGTATTTT
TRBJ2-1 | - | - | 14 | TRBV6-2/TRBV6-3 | CASSYSFSTAEQFF | TGTGCCAGCAGTTACTCTTTCTCCACAGCTGAGCAGTTCTTC
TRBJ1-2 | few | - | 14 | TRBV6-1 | CASSEALAAYGYTF | TGTGCCAGCAGTGAAGCTCTAGCTGCCTATGGCTACACCTTC
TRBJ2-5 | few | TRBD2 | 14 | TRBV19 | CASSPTSGGETQYF | TGTGCCAGTAGTCCCACTAGCGGGGGAGAGACCCAGTACTTC
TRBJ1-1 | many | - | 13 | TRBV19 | CASSTWTATEAFF | TGTGCCAGTAGTACCTGGACAGCCACTGAAGCTTTCTTT
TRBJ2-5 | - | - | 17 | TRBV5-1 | CASSLTPRQGLQETQYF | TGCGCCAGCAGCTTGACCCCCCGACAAGGCCTACAAGAGACCCAGTACTTC